Below, one T cell receptor (beta chain) is given with its context. What it binds is unknown. Other DNA sequences in the same sample also yield this CDR3. The table came from immunoSEQ multiplex PCR; TCRdb's copy has only in-frame clones and leaves some out. The data contain about 350,000 clones, approximately 85% of them singletons. With 5 bases clipped from V and 9 bases from J, the junction kept 4 bases outside the gene matches. Germline V gives CDR1 DFQATT, CDR2 SNEGSKA (reference sequence). CDR3 length equals 11 residues. The treatment denotes: roughly 18 received Ad26.COV2.S at low or high dose, single or two shots; 5 received placebo; per-sample allocation not given. Sampling took place 63 days after the first vaccine or placebo injection. The entry originates in a study of Ad26.COV2.S vaccination and SARS-CoV-2 variants. General study results and limits: Overall T cell responses may have been underestimated by the analyses of TCR breadth and depth.

Sample: peripheral blood, taken in a trial of Ad26.COV2.S vaccine versus placebo. The chain joins TRBV20-1 to TRBJ2-1, with 7 bases matching TRBD2. This receptor was taken from a person between 18 and 65 years old who received the Ad26.COV2.S COVID-19 vaccine or a placebo. The CDR3 spells CSAPGRGEQFF. CDR3 coding DNA: TGCAGTGCTCCGGGGAGGGGTGAGCAGTTCTTC.